This T cell receptor (beta chain) was profiled in a study of shared clonotypes between healthy human individuals. Study information: The study used three CD4 naive, three CD4 memory, two CD8 naive and one CD8 memory plate per donor. Study results and limitations: The sole specimen, blood, was sampled, and tissue repertoires likely differ. Compared with memory subsets, naive subsets generally had larger estimated richness.

A note on this clone: Its antigen is unidentified.

An assay was performed, and its level was deep. The assay was immunoSEQ multiplex PCR, and TCRdb's table has in-frame clones only and misses some. The data show around 2.1 million clones, approximately 96% seen once. Germline V lookup: CDR1 GTSNPN, CDR2 SVGIG (reference sequence). This CDR3 is built from 13 residues. Between the trimmed V and J ends, which lost 1 base and 4 bases, there was a span of 8 bases. The J gene is TRBJ1-3, the V gene TRBV30; tentatively, D is TRBD1 (5 bases). The source material was naive CD4+ T cells sorted from blood. Subset in this sample: CD45RA+ positively selected. This TCR came from a man aged 18-30 years in good health. The DNA of the CDR3 is TGTGCCTGGAGTGGAGGGGTCGGAAACACCATATATTTT. This gives the protein CAWSGGVGNTIYF. Based on the CDR3 plus reference TRBV30 and TRBJ1-3, the full variable domain is SQTIHQWPATLVQPVGSPLSLECTVEGTSNPNLYWYRQAAGRGLQLLFYSVGIGQISSEVPQNLSASRPQDRQFILSSKKLLLSDSGFYLCAWSGGVGNTIYFGEGSWLTVV.